This TCR beta chain was retrieved from a study of early T cells in non-severe SARS-CoV-2 infection (dated by TCRdb to the early 2020s). At the level of the whole study: Because TCR sequencing relied on bulk RNA taken from unsorted whole blood, pairing of alpha and beta chains was not possible. Results and caveats for the whole study, not just this receptor: VDJdb matching was skewed toward anti-spike CD8 responses and likely underestimated virus-specific expansions, missing private and CD4 specificities.

Worth noting for this clonotype: This receptor's antigen is unknown. The sample holds no much larger clone one base away, and base qualities are not on file.

V is clipped by 6 bases and J by 3 bases, and the sequence between their germline boundaries is 13 bases long. The CDR3 covers 14 residues, taking in both the cysteine and the phenylalanine. The entry retains the CDR3 DNA only, 42 bases that are in frame from base 1. Via the germline V gene, CDR1 is MNHEY and CDR2 SVGAGI. The library was made by 5' RACE. The sequencing machine was a NextSeq 500. To correct for sequencing error and PCR bias, the TCR library protocol tagged individual cDNA molecules with unique molecular identifiers. Both TCR alpha and beta chains were sequenced, and tight co-correlation was observed between alpha and beta sequence abundances in each sample. The original pipeline was this. Decombinator V4 was used to perform V gene, J gene and CDR3 annotation of TCR sequences. TCRs were defined as expanded if a significant change between any two time points was detected under a Poisson model with p below 0.0001. TCR abundances were normalised to the total number of TCRs sequenced in each sample and reported as counts per million. TRAV1-2 paired with TRAJ12, TRAJ20 or TRAJ33 defined MAIT TCRs, while TRAV10 paired with TRAJ18 defined iNKT TCRs. VDJdb, accessed on 1 November 2021, was searched for TCRs annotated for CMV, EBV and SARS-CoV-2, and TCRs annotated for more than one antigen were excluded. TCRdb reprocessing: public reads trimmed at Q25 with fastp, clones called with MiXCR, in-frame beta chains kept. Identical CDR3 proteins give one entry, which carries the most common genes and DNA. TCRdb's processing, not the authors' own work, is the source of the V and J calls. The sample yields some 91,000 distinct CDR3 sequences; under 15% were counted once. Clones ranked in the top ten supply under 2.5% of the sample.

The study was a case-control design nested within a healthcare worker cohort in London, UK, with weekly nasopharyngeal swab PCR tests and blood sampling. Between 23 and 31 March 2020, the week of the UK lockdown, healthcare workers were enrolled and then followed up weekly for as long as 16 weeks. The sequenced sample consisted of whole blood. The sequence joins TRBV6-5 to TRBJ2-3; TRBD2 is perhaps the D gene, given 5 matching bases. The receptor was isolated from an adult who was a healthcare worker with PCR-confirmed SARS-CoV-2 infection or an uninfected control (not recorded which). The sequenced DNA: TGTGCCAGCAGGGCACTGGACTGGACAGATACGCAGTATTTT. Its protein reads: CASRALDWTDTQYF.